This T cell receptor beta chain was captured in a study of CD4 T cells in relation to SARS-CoV-2 and coronaviruses. Study background: The HLA restriction of the shared crossreactive spike epitopes was mapped.

Assay: immunoSEQ multiplex PCR; the TCRdb copy retains only in-frame clones and omits some. The sample shows 50,000 to 70,000 clones, 75% to 90% of them seen only once. Before the COVID-19 pandemic, during about 2011-2019, CD4+ T cells were taken from unexposed donors. Broader study findings: Roughly 65% of donors had memory CD4+ clonotypes crossrecognizing SARS-CoV-2 and common cold coronavirus spike. The assay detects memory recall responses, not culture-primed primary responses. Crossreactive clones expanded significantly less to SARS-CoV-2 than monoreactive clones.

About this clone: Its antigen is unknown.

The germline V gene encodes CDR1 SGHNT and CDR2 YYREEE (reference sequence). Trimming pared 4 bases from V and 4 bases from J, leaving 21 bases between. The CDR3 has 16 residues. This clonotype originated in a human donor in good health. The sample taken for sequencing was memory CD4+ T cells from PBMCs. The chain employs TRBV5-4 and TRBJ2-7; D uncertain. CDR3 sequence: CASSPRVVLSRYEQYF. Written as DNA, the CDR3 is TGTGCCAGCAGCCCAAGAGTAGTTCTAAGTCGGTACGAGCAGTACTTC.